These T cell receptor beta chains were read from a single sample in a study of blood T cell repertoires in COVID-19. Sequenced by immunoSEQ multiplex PCR; TCRdb stores in-frame clones only, minus some. The table shows 300,000 to 400,000 clones, with 90% occurring only once. Sequencing used PBMCs or T cells enriched from blood (not recorded which). The receptors shown here come from a woman younger than 45 who had been exposed to COVID-19. Both conserved end residues are part of each CDR3. The D gene is left open where the match is weak.

d_call j_call v_call cdr3_aa
TRBD1 TRBJ2-1 TRBV14 CASSHQTGGNHEQFF
TRBD2 TRBJ2-5 TRBV7-2 CASSITSGGSLWETQYF
TRBD1 TRBJ2-7 TRBV12-3/TRBV12-4 CASSRRGLGEQYF
NA TRBJ1-6 TRBV5-1 CASSLAWEGSSYNSPLHF
NA TRBJ1-1 TRBV9 CASSPRSGGQNTEAFF
TRBD2 TRBJ2-3 TRBV7-8 CASSLGLAGAASTDTQYF
NA TRBJ1-1 TRBV6-5 CATTTALNTEAFF
TRBD1 TRBJ2-3 TRBV5-4 CASTLDRWGDTQYF
TRBD1 TRBJ2-5 TRBV2 CASSSRDRGETQYF
NA TRBJ2-5 TRBV6-6 CASRPTDSPGETQYF
NA TRBJ1-6 TRBV6-2/TRBV6-3 CASSTPLGARNSPLHF
NA TRBJ2-3 TRBV3-1/TRBV3-2 CASSQVDRDTQYF
TRBD1 TRBJ1-1 TRBV5-5 CASSIRTGGANTEAFF
TRBD1 TRBJ1-4 TRBV12-5 CASGHGQGAGNEKLFF
TRBD2 TRBJ2-7 TRBV7-2 CASSLRASGVTYEQYF
NA TRBJ1-4 TRBV24-1 CATSDGINEKLFF
NA TRBJ1-1 TRBV18 CASSQSGGREAEAFF
TRBD2 TRBJ2-1 TRBV18 CASSPPGLAAYNEQFF
NA TRBJ2-1 TRBV27 CASQRGRGTYNEQFF
NA TRBJ1-1 TRBV6-1 CASSEALSYTEAFF
NA TRBJ1-4 TRBV5-1 CASSLGRAGEEKLFF
NA TRBJ1-5 TRBV12-3/TRBV12-4 CASSLGLDQPQHF
TRBD1 TRBJ1-6 TRBV29-1 CSPRLLRTGENNSPLHF
TRBD1 TRBJ1-4 TRBV4-1 CASSHSGTANEKLFF
TRBD1 TRBJ2-1 TRBV2 CASNLQGLYNEQFF
NA TRBJ2-2 TRBV30 CAWRTFGAGELFF
TRBD1 TRBJ2-7 TRBV15 CATSRVAGQGAYEQYF
NA TRBJ1-6 TRBV9 CASGRQFSNSPLHF
TRBD1 TRBJ2-7 TRBV7-6 CASSQGTGAEQYF